Only a few counts were recorded for the clone carrying this TCR beta chain. These data originate in a study of patients and donors after allogeneic stem cell transplantation. TCRdb used MiXCR to reprocess the RT-PCR reads, holding one entry per CDR3 protein. Among approximately 99,000 distinct CDR3 sequences listed, 35% were seen once. Per germline, CDR1 SGHKS and CDR2 YYEKEE (reference sequence). The J segment lost 9 bases and the V segment lost 2 bases, leaving 12 bases of the junction unmatched. The CDR3 runs to 16 residues. Sample: blood, either unsorted or a sorted T cell fraction (not recorded which). The chain combines TRBV5-5 with TRBJ2-1; TRBD2 agrees at 9 bases. This receptor was taken from a human donor who was either an allogeneic HSCT recipient or a stem cell or donor lymphocyte infusion donor (not recorded which). It is not recorded whose cells these are; they may come from a transplant donor. CDR3 sequence reads: CASSFLGGRAEGEQFF. The CDR3 DNA is TGTGCCAGCAGCTTCCTTGGCGGGAGGGCGGAAGGTGAGCAGTTCTTC. The full variable domain, with the rest looked up from reference TRBV5-5 and TRBJ2-1, is DAGVTQSPTHLIKTRGQQVTLRCSPISGHKSVSWYQQVLGQGPQFIFQYYEKEERGRGNFPDRFSARQFPNYSSELNVNALLLGDSALYLCASSFLGGRAEGEQFFGPGTRLTVL.